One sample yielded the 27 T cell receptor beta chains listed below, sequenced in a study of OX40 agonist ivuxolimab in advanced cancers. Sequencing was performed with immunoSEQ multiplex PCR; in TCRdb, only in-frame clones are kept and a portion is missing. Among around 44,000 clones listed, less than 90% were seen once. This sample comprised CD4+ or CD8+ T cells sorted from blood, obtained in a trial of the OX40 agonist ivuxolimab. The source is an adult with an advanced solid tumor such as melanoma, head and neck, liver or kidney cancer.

CDR3 sequence (DNA): TGTGCCAGTAGTCCGACTCTGACGGCCCCTCACAATGAGCAGTTCTTC. Translated, it gives CASSPTLTAPHNEQFF. This chain joins TRBV19 and TRBJ2-1; the D is unclear. The CDR3 extends over 16 amino acids. Germline loops: CDR1 LNHDA, CDR2 SQIVND (reference sequence). The V and J ends lost 5 bases and 5 bases respectively, with 19 bases between them.

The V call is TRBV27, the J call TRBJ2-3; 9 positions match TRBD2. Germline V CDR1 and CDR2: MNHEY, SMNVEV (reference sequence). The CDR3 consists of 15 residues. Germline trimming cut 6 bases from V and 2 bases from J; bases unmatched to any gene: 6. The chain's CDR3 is CASRRLAGTTDTQYF. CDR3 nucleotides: TGTGCCAGCAGACGTCTAGCGGGGACCACAGATACGCAGTATTTT.

CDR3 region: CASSPGTGKRTEAFF. CDR3 nucleotide sequence: TGTGCCAGCAGTCCGGGGACAGGGAAAAGGACTGAAGCTTTCTTT. The rearrangement joins TRBV28 to TRBJ1-1; the match to TRBD1 covers 9 bases. The ends lost 5 bases at V and 5 bases at J; junction bases unmatched: 9. This CDR3 contains 15 residues. Germline values: CDR1 MDHEN, CDR2 SYDVKM. The full variable domain, in which reference TRBV28 and TRBJ1-1 provide the parts outside the CDR3, is DVKVTQSSRYLVKRTGEKVFLECVQDMDHENMFWYRQDPGLGLRLIYFSYDVKMKEKGDIPEGYSVSREKKERFSLILESASTNQTSMYLCASSPGTGKRTEAFFGQGTRLTVV.

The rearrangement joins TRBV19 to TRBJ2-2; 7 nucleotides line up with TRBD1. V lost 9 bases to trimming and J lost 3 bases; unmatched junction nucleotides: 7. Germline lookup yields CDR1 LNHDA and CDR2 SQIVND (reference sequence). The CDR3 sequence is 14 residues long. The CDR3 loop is CASKDRVDTGELFF. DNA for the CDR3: TGTGCCAGCAAAGACAGGGTGGACACCGGGGAGCTGTTTTTT.

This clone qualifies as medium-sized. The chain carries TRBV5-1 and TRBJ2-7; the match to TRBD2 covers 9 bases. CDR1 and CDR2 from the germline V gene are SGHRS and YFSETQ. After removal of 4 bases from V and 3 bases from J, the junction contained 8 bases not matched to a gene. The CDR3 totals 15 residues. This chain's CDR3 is CASSEGLAGFYEQYF. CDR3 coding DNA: TGCGCCAGCAGCGAGGGTCTAGCGGGGTTCTACGAGCAGTACTTC.

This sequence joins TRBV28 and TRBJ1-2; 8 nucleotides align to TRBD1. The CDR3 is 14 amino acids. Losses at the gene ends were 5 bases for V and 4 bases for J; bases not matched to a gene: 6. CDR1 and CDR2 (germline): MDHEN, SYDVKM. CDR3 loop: CASSAGGDRYGYTF. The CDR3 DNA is TGTGCCAGCAGTGCAGGGGGCGATCGCTATGGCTACACCTTC.

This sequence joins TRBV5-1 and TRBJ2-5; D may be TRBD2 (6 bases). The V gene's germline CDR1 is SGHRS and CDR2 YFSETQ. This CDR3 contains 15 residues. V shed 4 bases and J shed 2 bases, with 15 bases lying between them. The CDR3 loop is CASSTGLLTQETQYF. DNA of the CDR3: TGCGCCAGCAGCACGGGACTCCTCACACAAGAGACCCAGTACTTC.

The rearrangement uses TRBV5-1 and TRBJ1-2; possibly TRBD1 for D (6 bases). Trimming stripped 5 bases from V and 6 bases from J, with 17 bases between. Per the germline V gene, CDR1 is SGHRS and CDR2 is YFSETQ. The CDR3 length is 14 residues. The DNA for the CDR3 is TGCGCCAGCAGAGAAACAGGGACTCAACATGGCTACACCTTC. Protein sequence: CASRETGTQHGYTF.

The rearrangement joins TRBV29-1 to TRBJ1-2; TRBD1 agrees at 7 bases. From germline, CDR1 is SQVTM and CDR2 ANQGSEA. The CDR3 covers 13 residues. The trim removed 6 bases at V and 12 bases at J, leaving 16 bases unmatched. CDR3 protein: CSVGFETGIGDTF. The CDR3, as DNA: TGCAGCGTCGGCTTTGAGACAGGGATAGGGGACACCTTC.

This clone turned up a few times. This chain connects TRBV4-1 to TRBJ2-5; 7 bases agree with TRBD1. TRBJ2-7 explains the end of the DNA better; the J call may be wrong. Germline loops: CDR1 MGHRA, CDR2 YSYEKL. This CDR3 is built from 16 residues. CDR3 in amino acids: CASSQDTGQTTYEQYF. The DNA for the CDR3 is TGCGCCAGCAGCCAAGACACGGGACAGACTACCTACGAGCAGTACTTC.

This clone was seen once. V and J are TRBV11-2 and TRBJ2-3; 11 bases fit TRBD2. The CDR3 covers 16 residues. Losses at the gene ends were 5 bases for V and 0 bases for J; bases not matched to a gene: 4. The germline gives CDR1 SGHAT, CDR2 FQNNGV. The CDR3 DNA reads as TGTGCCAGCAGCGGACGGACTAGCGGGAGCACAGATACGCAGTATTTT. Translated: CASSGRTSGSTDTQYF.

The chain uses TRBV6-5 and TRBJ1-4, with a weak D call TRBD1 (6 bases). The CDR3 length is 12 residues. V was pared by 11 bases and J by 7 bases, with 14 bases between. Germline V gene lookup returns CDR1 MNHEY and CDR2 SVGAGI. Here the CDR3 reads CAVGGRGEKLFF. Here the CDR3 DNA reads TGTGCCGTAGGGGGGAGGGGTGAAAAACTGTTTTTT.

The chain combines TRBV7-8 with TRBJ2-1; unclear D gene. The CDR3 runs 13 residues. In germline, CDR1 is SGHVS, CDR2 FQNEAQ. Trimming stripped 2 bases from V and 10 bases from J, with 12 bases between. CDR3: CASSLRIGQEQFF. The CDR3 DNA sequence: TGTGCCAGCAGCTTAAGGATAGGGCAAGAGCAGTTCTTC. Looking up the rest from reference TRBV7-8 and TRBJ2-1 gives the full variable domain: GAGVSQSPRYKVAKRGQDVALRCDPISGHVSLFWYQQALGQGPEFLTYFQNEAQLDKSGLPSDRFFAERPEGSVSTLKIQRTQQEDSAVYLCASSLRIGQEQFFGPGTRLTVL.

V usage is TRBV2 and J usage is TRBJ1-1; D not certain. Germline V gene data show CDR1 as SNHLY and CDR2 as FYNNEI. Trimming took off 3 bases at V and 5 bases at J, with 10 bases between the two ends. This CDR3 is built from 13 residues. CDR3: CASSDGRETEAFF. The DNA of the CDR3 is TGTGCCAGCAGTGATGGCCGGGAGACTGAAGCTTTCTTT.

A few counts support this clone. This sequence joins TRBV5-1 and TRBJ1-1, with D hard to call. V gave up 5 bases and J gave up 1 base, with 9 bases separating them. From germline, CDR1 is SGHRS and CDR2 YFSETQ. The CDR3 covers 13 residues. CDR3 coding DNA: TGCGCCAGCAGAAGAGACGGGAACACTGAAGCTTTCTTT. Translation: CASRRDGNTEAFF.

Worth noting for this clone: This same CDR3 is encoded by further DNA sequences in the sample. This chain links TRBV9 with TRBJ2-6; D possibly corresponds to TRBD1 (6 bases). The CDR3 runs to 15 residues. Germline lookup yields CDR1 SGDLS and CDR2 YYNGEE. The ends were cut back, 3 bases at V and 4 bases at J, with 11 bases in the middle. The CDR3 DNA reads TGTGCCAGCAGCGCCTCAGGGGCCGGGGCCAACGTCCTGACTTTC. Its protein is CASSASGAGANVLTF.

In DNA form, the CDR3 reads TGTGCCAGTACCGTCCTCGGGGGGCCCCAGCATTTT. Protein sequence: CASTVLGGPQHF. The J gene is TRBJ1-5, the V gene TRBV19; TRBD1 is a possible D gene (5 bases). The CDR3 runs to 12 residues. V was pared by 7 bases and J by 9 bases, with 13 bases between. Per the germline V gene, CDR1 is LNHDA and CDR2 is SQIVND (reference sequence).

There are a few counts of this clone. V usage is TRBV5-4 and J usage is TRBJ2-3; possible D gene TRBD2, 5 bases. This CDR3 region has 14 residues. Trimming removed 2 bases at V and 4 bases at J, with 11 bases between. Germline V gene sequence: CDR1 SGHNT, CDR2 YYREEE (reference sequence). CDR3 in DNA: TGTGCCAGCAGCTTAGCGAAAGCGGCAGATACGCAGTATTTT. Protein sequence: CASSLAKAADTQYF.

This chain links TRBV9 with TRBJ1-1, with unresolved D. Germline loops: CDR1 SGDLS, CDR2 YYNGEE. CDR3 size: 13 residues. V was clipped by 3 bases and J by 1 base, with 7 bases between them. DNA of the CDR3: TGTGCCAGCAGCGCGACATGGAACACTGAAGCTTTCTTT. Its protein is CASSATWNTEAFF.

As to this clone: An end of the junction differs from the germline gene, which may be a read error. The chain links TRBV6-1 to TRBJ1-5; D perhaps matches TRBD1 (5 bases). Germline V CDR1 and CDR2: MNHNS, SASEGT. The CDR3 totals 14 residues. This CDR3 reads CASSGGGPNRPQHF. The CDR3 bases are TGTGCCAGCAGTGGGGGGGGACCCAATCGGCCCCAGCATTTT.

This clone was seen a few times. CDR3 amino acids: CASSRDHNYGYTF. The CDR3 nucleotides read TGTGCCAGCAGCCGGGACCACAACTATGGCTACACCTTC. The chain carries TRBV7-8 and TRBJ1-2; a possible D gene is TRBD1 (5 bases). Germline V CDR1 and CDR2: SGHVS, FQNEAQ. This CDR3 contains 13 residues. Trimming pared 5 bases from V and 2 bases from J, leaving 9 bases between.

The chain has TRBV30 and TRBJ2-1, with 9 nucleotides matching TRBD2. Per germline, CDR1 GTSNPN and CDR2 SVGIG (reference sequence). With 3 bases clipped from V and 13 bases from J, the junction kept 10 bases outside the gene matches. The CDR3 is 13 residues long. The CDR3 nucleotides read TGTGCCTGGAGCGCTAGCGGGATCGGTTACCAGTTCTTC. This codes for CAWSASGIGYQFF.

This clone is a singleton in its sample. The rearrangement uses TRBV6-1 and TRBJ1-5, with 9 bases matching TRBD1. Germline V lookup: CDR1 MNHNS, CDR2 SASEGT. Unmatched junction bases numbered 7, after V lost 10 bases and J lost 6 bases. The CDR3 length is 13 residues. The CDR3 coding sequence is TGTGCCACCGAAACAGGGGGCAGTCAGCCCCAGCATTTT. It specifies CATETGGSQPQHF.

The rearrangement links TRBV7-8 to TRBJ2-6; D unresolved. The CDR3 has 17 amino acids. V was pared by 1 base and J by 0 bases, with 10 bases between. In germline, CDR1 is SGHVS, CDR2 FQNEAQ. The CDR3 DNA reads TGTGCCAGCAGCTTAGGCATTCCCAGCTCTGGGGCCAACGTCCTGACTTTC. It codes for CASSLGIPSSGANVLTF.

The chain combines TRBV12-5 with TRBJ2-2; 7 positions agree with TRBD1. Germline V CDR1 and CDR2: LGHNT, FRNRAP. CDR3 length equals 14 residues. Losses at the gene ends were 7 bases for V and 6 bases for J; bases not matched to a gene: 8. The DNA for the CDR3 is TGTGCTAGTGCCGCCTCCGGGACAGCCGGGGAGCTGTTTTTT. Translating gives CASAASGTAGELFF.

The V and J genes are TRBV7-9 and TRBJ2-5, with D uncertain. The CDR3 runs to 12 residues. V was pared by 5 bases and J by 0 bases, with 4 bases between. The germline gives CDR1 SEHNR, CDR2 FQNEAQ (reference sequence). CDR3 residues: CASSRNQETQYF. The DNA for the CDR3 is TGTGCCAGCAGCAGGAACCAAGAGACCCAGTACTTC.

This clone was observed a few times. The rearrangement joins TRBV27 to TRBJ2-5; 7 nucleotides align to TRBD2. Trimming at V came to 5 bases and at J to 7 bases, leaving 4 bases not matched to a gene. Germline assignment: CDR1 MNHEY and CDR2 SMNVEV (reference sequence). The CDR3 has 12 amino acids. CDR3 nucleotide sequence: TGTGCCAGCAGTCCCCGGGGGGTGACCCAGTACTTC. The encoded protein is CASSPRGVTQYF.